Listed below are T cell receptor beta chains from one sample, sequenced in a study of metastatic and nonmetastatic thyroid tumors. TCRdb reanalyzed the PCR reads with MiXCR. This table has some 16,000 clones, over 20% appearing once. Sequenced: tumor tissue. Every receptor here comes from a female donor with papillary thyroid cancer or a benign thyroid nodule (not recorded which). Some clones in this sample may be carry-over from other donors' samples. The CDR3 runs from the conserved cysteine through the conserved F or W. The D gene is left open where the match is weak. Rows give clone size only sometimes, using once, few, many, or a class for an expanded clone.

v_gene	abundance	d_gene	len	j_gene	CDR3nt	CDR3aa
TRBV11-2	NA	NA	15	TRBJ1-1	TGTGCCAGCAGCTTAGGACAGGTTATGAACACTGAAGCTTTCTTT	CASSLGQVMNTEAFF
TRBV20-1	many	TRBD2	15	TRBJ2-1	TGCAGTGCTAGAGGGGGGAGCGGGATTTACAATGAGCAGTTCTTC	CSARGGSGIYNEQFF
TRBV4-1	many	TRBD2	18	TRBJ2-7	TGCGCCAGCAGCCAGACCGGGACTAGCGGGGCCGGGGGGGAAGAGCAGTACTTC	CASSQTGTSGAGGEEQYF
TRBV6-1	few	NA	14	TRBJ2-7	TGTGCCAGCAGTGAAGAGGTCACCCCTGGCGAGCAGTACTTC	CASSEEVTPGEQYF
TRBV7-9	medium-sized	TRBD1	17	TRBJ1-3	TGTGCCAGCAGCTTAGCCCGCGCTGACAGGGGAGGAAACACCATATATTTT	CASSLARADRGGNTIYF
TRBV11-2	once	NA	15	TRBJ2-7	TGTGCCAGCAGCCCCTTCGGGGGAGGTGGCTACGAGCAGTACTTC	CASSPFGGGGYEQYF
TRBV5-4	many	NA	12	TRBJ2-7	TGTGCCAGCAGCTGGGAGACGGGGGAGCAGTACTTC	CASSWETGEQYF
TRBV2	NA	NA	15	TRBJ2-3	TGTGCCAGCAGCCCTGGGACCCATAGCACAGATACGCAGTATTTT	CASSPGTHSTDTQYF
TRBV28	NA	NA	13	TRBJ2-7	TGTGCCAGCACCTTTGAGGGAAACGAGGAGCAGTACTTC	CASTFEGNEEQYF
TRBV19	NA	TRBD1	14	TRBJ1-2	TGTGCCAGTAGTATTTGGGACAGGATCTATGGCTACACCTTC	CASSIWDRIYGYTF